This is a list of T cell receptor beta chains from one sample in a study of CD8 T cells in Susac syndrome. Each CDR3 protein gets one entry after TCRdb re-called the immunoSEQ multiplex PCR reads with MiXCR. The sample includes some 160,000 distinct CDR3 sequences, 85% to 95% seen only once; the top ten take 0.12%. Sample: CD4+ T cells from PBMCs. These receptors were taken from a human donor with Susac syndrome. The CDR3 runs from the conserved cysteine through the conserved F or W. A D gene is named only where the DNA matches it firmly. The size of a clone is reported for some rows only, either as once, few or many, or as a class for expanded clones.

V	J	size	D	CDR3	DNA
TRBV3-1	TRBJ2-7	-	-	CASSKKYEQYF	TGTGCCAGCAGCAAAAAGTACGAGCAGTACTTC
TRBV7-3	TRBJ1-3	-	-	CASSFGGPGNTIYF	TGTGCCAGCAGCTTTGGGGGGCCGGGAAACACCATATATTTT
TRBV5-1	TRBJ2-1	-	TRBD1	CASSSGQGAEEQFF	TGCGCCAGCAGCTCGGGACAGGGGGCAGAGGAGCAGTTCTTC
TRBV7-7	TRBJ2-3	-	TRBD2	CASSAPGGVQYF	TGTGCTAGCAGCGCCCCGGGGGGGGTGCAGTATTTT
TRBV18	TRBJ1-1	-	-	CASSPPTVEAFF	TGTGCCAGCTCACCCCCGACAGTTGAAGCTTTCTTT
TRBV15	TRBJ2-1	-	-	CATSRGDRAYNEQFF	TGTGCCACCAGCAGAGGGGACCGGGCCTACAATGAGCAGTTCTTC
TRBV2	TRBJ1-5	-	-	CASSERLVGNQPQHF	TGTGCCAGCAGTGAAAGGCTGGTAGGCAATCAGCCCCAGCATTTT
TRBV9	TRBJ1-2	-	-	CASSQQRSNYGYTF	TGTGCCAGCAGCCAACAGAGATCTAACTATGGCTACACCTTC
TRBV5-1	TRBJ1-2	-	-	CASSPDRVGYTF	TGCGCCAGCAGCCCGGACCGCGTCGGCTACACCTTC
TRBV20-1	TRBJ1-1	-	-	CSARGDNTEAFF	TGCAGTGCTAGGGGAGATAACACTGAAGCTTTCTTT
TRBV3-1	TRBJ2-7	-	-	CASSQVDTEQYF	TGTGCCAGCAGCCAAGTGGACACCGAGCAGTACTTC
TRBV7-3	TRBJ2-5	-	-	CASSLTGSLQETQYF	TGTGCCAGCAGCTTAACGGGGAGCTTACAAGAGACCCAGTACTTC
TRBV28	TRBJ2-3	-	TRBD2	CASSPPGGGASDTQYF	TGTGCCAGCAGTCCCCCAGGCGGGGGGGCGTCAGATACGCAGTATTTT
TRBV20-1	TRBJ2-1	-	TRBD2	CSPTSGVYNEQFF	TGCAGCCCTACTAGCGGGGTCTACAATGAGCAGTTCTTC
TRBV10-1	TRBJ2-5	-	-	CASSGGGGRETQYF	TGCGCCAGCAGTGGCGGAGGGGGCCGGGAGACCCAGTACTTC
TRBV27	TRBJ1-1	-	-	CASSFDLGRTEAFF	TGTGCCAGCAGTTTTGATCTGGGGAGGACTGAAGCTTTCTTT
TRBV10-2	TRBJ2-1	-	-	CASRETYNEQFF	TGCGCCAGCAGAGAAACCTACAATGAGCAGTTCTTC
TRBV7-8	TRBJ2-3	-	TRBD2	CASSGLARGDTDTQYF	TGTGCCAGCAGCGGACTAGCACGGGGGGACACAGATACGCAGTATTTT
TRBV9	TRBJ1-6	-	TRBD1	CASSAGQGPPNSPLHF	TGTGCCAGCAGCGCCGGACAGGGGCCACCTAATTCACCCCTCCACTTT
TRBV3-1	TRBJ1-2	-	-	CASSHYRGDGYTF	TGTGCCAGCAGCCACTATCGAGGGGATGGCTACACCTTC
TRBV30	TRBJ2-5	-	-	CAWRGGGETQYF	TGTGCCTGGAGGGGTGGAGGGGAGACCCAGTACTTC
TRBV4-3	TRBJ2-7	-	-	CASSQARGARYEQYF	TGCGCCAGCAGCCAAGCGAGGGGGGCCCGGTACGAGCAGTACTTC
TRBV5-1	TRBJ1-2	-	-	CASSLIREDGYTF	TGCGCCAGCAGCTTGATACGGGAGGATGGCTACACCTTC
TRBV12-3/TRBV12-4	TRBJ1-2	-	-	CASSLGHDPNYGYTF	TGTGCCAGCAGTCTCGGACACGATCCTAACTATGGCTACACCTTC
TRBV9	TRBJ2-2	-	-	CASSVGQSTGELFF	TGTGCCAGCAGCGTAGGACAGAGCACCGGGGAGCTGTTTTTT
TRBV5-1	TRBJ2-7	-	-	CASSIGQQGAYEQYF	TGCGCCAGCAGCATCGGCCAACAGGGAGCCTACGAGCAGTACTTC
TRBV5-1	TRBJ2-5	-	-	CASSFEGEETQYF	TGCGCCAGCAGCTTTGAGGGGGAGGAGACCCAGTACTTC
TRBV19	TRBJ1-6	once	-	CASSHPPKGGNSPLHF	TGTGCCAGTAGTCACCCTCCCAAGGGCGGGAATTCACCCCTCCACTTT
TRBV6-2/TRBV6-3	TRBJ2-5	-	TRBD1	CASSRFSPGQGLDETQYF	TGTGCCAGCAGCCGCTTCTCTCCGGGACAGGGTCTGGACGAGACCCAGTACTTC
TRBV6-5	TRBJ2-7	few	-	CASSSGQSYEQYF	TGTGCCAGCAGCTCCGGACAGTCCTACGAGCAGTACTTC
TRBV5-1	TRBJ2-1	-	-	CASSPEGGEQFF	TGCGCCAGCAGCCCGGAAGGGGGTGAGCAGTTCTTC
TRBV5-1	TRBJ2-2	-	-	CASSLDEVAGELFF	TGCGCCAGCAGCTTGGATGAGGTAGCCGGGGAGCTGTTTTTT
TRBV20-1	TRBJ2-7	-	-	CSAKRGLAAYEQYF	TGCAGTGCAAAAAGGGGCCTAGCCGCCTACGAGCAGTACTTC
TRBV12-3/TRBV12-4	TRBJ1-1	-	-	CASTREVGTEAFF	TGTGCCAGCACGCGGGAGGTGGGCACTGAAGCTTTCTTT
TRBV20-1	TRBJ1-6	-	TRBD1	CSAMYDRGDSPLHF	TGCAGTGCTATGTACGACAGGGGAGATTCACCCCTCCACTTT
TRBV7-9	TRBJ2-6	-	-	CATPTGAGANVLTF	TGTGCCACCCCGACGGGGGCTGGGGCCAACGTCCTGACTTTC
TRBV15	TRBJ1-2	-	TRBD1	CATSSRQGPSSGGYTF	TGTGCCACCAGCAGTAGACAGGGGCCGTCTAGTGGTGGCTACACCTTC
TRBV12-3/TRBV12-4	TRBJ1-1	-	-	CASRLTGLNTEAFF	TGTGCCAGCAGATTAACTGGGCTGAACACTGAAGCTTTCTTT
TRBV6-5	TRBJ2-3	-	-	CASSSGTLIRDTQYF	TGTGCCAGCAGTTCCGGGACCCTCATACGGGATACGCAGTATTTT
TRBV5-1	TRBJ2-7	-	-	CASSLAPGNSYEQYF	TGCGCCAGCAGCTTGGCCCCGGGAAACTCCTACGAGCAGTACTTC
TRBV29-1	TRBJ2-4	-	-	CSVEFGNIQYF	TGCAGCGTTGAATTTGGTAACATTCAGTACTTC
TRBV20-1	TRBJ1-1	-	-	CSARDRMNTEAFF	TGCAGTGCTAGGGACCGCATGAACACTGAAGCTTTCTTT
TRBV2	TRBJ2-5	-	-	CASSADRRGPETQYF	TGTGCCAGCAGTGCCGACAGGAGGGGGCCGGAGACCCAGTACTTC
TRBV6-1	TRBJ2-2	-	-	CASSEEVTGANTGELFF	TGTGCCAGCAGTGAAGAGGTGACAGGAGCGAACACCGGGGAGCTGTTTTTT
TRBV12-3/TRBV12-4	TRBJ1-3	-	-	CASGILNTIYF	TGTGCCAGCGGTATTCTGAACACCATATATTTT
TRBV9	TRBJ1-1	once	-	CASSPRHSPNTEAFF	TGTGCCAGCAGCCCCCGTCACAGCCCGAACACTGAAGCTTTCTTT
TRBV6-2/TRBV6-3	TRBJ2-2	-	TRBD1	CASTRDRLYTGELFF	TGTGCCAGCACCCGGGACAGACTATACACCGGGGAGCTGTTTTTT
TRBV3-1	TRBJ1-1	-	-	CASSQDSGEAFF	TGTGCCAGCAGCCAAGATAGCGGTGAAGCTTTCTTT
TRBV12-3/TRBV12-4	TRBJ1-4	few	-	CASSSQGRANEKLFF	TGTGCCAGCAGTTCTCAGGGTAGAGCTAATGAAAAACTGTTTTTT
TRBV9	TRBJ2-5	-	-	CASSDPAGGEQETQYF	TGTGCCAGCAGCGATCCGGCCGGGGGCGAGCAAGAGACCCAGTACTTC